This entry is about one T cell receptor (beta chain). What it recognizes is unknown. The V gene's germline CDR1 is MNHNS and CDR2 SASEGT. This CDR3 spans 15 amino acids. V shed 2 bases, J shed 2 bases, and the junction held 3 bases outside the gene matches. Sequenced by immunoSEQ multiplex PCR; TCRdb stores in-frame clones only, minus some. The table lists around 66,000 clones, over 70% of them singletons, with approximately 3.7% in the top ten. Antigen-specific CD4+ T cells expanded by the ViraFEST assay with viral peptide pools were then sequenced. Isolation of CD4+ T cells took place after ten to eleven days of culture. Testing of the vaccine recipients showed negative nucleocapsid antibodies and no prior SARS-CoV-2 infection. Approximately 2.1 million PBMC were placed in each well, which was supplemented with roughly 9.1 IU/ml IL-2 and around 10 ug/ml peptides. The sample originates from a study of vaccination effects on CD4 cells after COVID-19.

Notes on the study in general: Clones from infection and from vaccination both contracted markedly late after vaccination.

This chain links TRBV6-1 with TRBJ2-1; 7 bases agree with TRBD2. The sequence came from a human donor who received a COVID-19 vaccine. The source material was CD4+ T cells from PBMCs cultured with HCoV-OC43 spike peptides, sampled before COVID-19 vaccination. The subset: HCoV-OC43 spike overlapping peptide pool stimulation. CDR3 sequence reads: CASSEWGGAYNEQFF. CDR3 nucleotide sequence: TGTGCCAGCAGTGAATGGGGGGGGGCCTACAATGAGCAGTTCTTC.